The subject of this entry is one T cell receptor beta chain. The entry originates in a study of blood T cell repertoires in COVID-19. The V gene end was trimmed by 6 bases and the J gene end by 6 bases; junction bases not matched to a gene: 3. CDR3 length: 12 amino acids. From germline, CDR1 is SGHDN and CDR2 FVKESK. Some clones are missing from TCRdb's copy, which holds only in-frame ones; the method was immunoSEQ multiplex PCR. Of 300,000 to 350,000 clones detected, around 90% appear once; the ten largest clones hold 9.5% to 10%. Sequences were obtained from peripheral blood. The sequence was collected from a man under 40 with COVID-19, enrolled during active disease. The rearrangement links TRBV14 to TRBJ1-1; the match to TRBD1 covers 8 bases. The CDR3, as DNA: TGTGCCAGCAGTCTGGACAGGGCTGAAGCTTTCTTT. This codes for CASSLDRAEAFF.